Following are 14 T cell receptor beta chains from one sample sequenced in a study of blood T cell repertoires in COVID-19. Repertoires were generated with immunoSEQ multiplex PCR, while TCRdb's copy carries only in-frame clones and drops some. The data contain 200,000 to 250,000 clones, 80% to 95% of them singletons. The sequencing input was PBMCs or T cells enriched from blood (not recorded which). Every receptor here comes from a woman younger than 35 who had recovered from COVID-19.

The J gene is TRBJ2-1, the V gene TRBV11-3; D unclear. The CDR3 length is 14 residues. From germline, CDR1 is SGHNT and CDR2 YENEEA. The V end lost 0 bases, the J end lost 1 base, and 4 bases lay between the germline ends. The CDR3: CASSLDGSYNEQFF. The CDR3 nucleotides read TGTGCCAGCAGCTTAGACGGGTCCTACAATGAGCAGTTCTTC.

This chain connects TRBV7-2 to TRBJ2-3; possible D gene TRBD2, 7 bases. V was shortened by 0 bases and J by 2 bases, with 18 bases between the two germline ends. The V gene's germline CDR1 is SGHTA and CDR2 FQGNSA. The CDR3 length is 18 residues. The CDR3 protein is CASSLASRDGGPTDTQYF. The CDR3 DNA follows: TGTGCCAGCAGCTTAGCGTCCCGGGACGGGGGGCCCACAGATACGCAGTATTTT.

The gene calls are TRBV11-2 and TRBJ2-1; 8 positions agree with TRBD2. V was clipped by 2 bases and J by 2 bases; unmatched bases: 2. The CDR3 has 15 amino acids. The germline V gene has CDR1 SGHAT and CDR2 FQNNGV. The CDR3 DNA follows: TGTGCCAGCAGCTTAAGTAGCGGGACCTACAATGAGCAGTTCTTC. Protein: CASSLSSGTYNEQFF.

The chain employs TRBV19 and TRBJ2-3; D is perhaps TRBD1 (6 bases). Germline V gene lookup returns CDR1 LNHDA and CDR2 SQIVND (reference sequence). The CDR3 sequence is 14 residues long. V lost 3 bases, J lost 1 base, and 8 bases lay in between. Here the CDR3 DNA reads TGTGCCAGTAGTATGGGGGCAGGCACAGATACGCAGTATTTT. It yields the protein CASSMGAGTDTQYF.

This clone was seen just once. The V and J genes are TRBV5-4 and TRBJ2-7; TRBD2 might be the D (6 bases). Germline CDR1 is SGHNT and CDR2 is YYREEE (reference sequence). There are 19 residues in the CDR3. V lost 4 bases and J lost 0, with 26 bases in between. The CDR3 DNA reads TGTGCCAGCAGCAAGGGCTCAGGTAGCGGAAGGATTTTCTCCTACGAGCAGTACTTC. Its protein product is CASSKGSGSGRIFSYEQYF.

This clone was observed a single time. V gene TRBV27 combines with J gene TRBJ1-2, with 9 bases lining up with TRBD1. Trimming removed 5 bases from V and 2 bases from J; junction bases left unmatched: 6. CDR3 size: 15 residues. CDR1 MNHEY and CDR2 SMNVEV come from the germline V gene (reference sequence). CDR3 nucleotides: TGTGCCAGCAGTCCCGGGACAGGGCTAAACTATGGCTACACCTTC. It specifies CASSPGTGLNYGYTF.

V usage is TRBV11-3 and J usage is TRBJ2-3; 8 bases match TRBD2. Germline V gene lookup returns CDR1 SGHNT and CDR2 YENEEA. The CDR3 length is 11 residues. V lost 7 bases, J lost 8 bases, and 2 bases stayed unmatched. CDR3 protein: CASTGGVTQYF. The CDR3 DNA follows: TGTGCCAGCACCGGGGGGGTTACGCAGTATTTT.

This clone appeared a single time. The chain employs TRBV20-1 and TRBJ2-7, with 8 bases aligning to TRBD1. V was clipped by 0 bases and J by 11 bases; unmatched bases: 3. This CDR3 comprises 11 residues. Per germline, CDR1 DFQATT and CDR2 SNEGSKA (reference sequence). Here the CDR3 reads CSARDKTGEYF. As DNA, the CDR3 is TGCAGTGCTAGAGATAAGACAGGGGAGTACTTC.

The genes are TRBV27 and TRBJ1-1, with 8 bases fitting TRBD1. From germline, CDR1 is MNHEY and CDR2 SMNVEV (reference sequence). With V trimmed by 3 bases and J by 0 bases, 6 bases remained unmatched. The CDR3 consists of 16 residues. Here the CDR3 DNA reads TGTGCCAGCAGTTTCCGACGACAGGGGATGAACACTGAAGCTTTCTTT. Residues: CASSFRRQGMNTEAFF.

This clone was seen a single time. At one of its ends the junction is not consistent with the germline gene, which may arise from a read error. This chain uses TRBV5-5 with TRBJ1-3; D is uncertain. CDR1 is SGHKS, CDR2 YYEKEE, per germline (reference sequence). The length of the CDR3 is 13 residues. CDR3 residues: CASSHEAGNTIYF. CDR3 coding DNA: TGTGCCAGCAGTCACGAGGCTGGAAACACTATATATTTT.

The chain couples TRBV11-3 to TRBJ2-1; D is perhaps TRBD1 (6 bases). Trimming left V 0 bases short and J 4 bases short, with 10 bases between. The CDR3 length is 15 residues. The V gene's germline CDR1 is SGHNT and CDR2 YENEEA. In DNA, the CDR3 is TGTGCCAGCAGCTTAGATGGTACAGGGTACAATGAGCAGTTCTTC. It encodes CASSLDGTGYNEQFF.

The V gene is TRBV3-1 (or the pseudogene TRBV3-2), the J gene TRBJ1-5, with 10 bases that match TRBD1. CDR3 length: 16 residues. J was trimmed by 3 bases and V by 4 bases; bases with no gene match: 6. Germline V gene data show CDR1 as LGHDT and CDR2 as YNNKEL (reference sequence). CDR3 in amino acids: CASSPGTGANNQPQHF. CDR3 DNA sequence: TGTGCCAGCAGCCCTGGGACAGGGGCGAACAATCAGCCCCAGCATTTT.

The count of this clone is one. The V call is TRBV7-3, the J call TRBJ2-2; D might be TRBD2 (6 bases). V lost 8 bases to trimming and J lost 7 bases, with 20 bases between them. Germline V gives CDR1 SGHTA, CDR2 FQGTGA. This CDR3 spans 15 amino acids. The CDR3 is CASSHVGGSGGELFF. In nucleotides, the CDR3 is TGTGCCAGCTCTCACGTCGGGGGATCGGGCGGGGAGCTGTTTTTT.

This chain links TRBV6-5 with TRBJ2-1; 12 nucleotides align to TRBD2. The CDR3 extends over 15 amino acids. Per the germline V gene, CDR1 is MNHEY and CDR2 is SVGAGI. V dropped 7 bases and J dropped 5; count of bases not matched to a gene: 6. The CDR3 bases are TGTGCCAGCAACGAACTAGCGGGGGGTCACAATGAGCAGTTCTTC. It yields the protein CASNELAGGHNEQFF.